Below are 22 T cell receptor beta chains sequenced from a single sample in a study of T-cell reconstitution after alpha-beta-depleted transplantation in children. During its preparation, the TCRbeta library received unique molecular identifiers. TCRdb passed the PCR reads through MiXCR, listing each CDR3 protein once. The table lists 250,000 to 400,000 distinct CDR3 sequences, approximately 23% of them singletons. The source was PBMCs, mostly from graft donor cells, collected 180 days after TCRalphabeta/CD19-depleted stem cell transplant. The receptors originated from a male patient between 5 and 17 years old who had a stem cell transplant for acute lymphoblastic leukemia, so the T cells may come from the graft donor.

This clonotype was counted only a few times. The chain joins TRBV20-1 to TRBJ2-1; 12 bases line up with TRBD2. The CDR3 sequence is 14 residues long. J lost 9 bases, V lost 3 bases, and 6 bases had no gene match. Germline lookup yields CDR1 DFQATT and CDR2 SNEGSKA (reference sequence). In nucleotides, the CDR3 is TGCAGTGCTAGGGAACTAGCGGGAGGTGTTGAGCAGTTCTTC. It translates to CSARELAGGVEQFF.

This clonotype was observed a handful of times. This chain uses TRBV28 with TRBJ2-7; 9 bases align to TRBD1. The CDR3 has 15 residues. The junction had 7 bases not matched to a gene; V was cut back by 5 bases and J by 2 bases. Germline CDR1 reads MDHEN; CDR2 reads SYDVKM. CDR3 bases: TGTGCCAGCAGTAGACCGGGACAGGGTACCTACGAGCAGTACTTC. Its protein product is CASSRPGQGTYEQYF.

The table lists this clonotype with a few counts. This chain joins TRBV20-1 and TRBJ2-3, with D maybe TRBD2 (6 bases). The CDR3 spans 12 residues. V was trimmed by 8 bases and J by 2 bases, leaving 11 bases between them. CDR1 is DFQATT, CDR2 SNEGSKA, per germline (reference sequence). The CDR3 DNA reads TGCAGTCATAGCGGCCTCACAGATACGCAGTATTTT. This translates into CSHSGLTDTQYF.

The chain uses TRBV21-1 and TRBJ2-2; the D call of TRBD1 is as the table states it, not checked on the DNA. TRBV21-1 is annotated as a pseudogene. The CDR3 is 18 amino acids. Here the CDR3 reads CASSKEGVWGESTGELFF. The CDR3 nucleotides are TGTGCCAGCAGCAAAGAAGGCGTTTGGGGGGAGAGCACCGGGGAGCTGTTTTTT.

V and J are TRBV12-3 or TRBV12-4 and TRBJ2-5, with 7 bases matching TRBD2. The CDR3 sequence is 14 residues long. V was pared by 4 bases and J by 3 bases, with 5 bases of the junction left unmatched. CDR3 residues: CASSYGLGEETQYF. CDR3 DNA: TGTGCCAGCAGTTACGGACTAGGGGAAGAGACCCAGTACTTC.

The chain links TRBV19 to TRBJ2-4, with 7 bases that match TRBD1. The CDR3 has 14 residues. The germline V gene encodes CDR1 LNHDA and CDR2 SQIVND (reference sequence). V lost 6 bases, J lost 6 bases, and 8 bases stayed unmatched. The DNA for the CDR3 is TGTGCCAGTAGCACGACAGGGAGAACAAACATTCAGTACTTC. Its translation is CASSTTGRTNIQYF.

This clonotype was seen ten or more times. J is TRBJ1-1 and V is TRBV6-1; D is possibly TRBD1 (6 bases). The V gene lost 6 bases and the J gene lost 4 bases, with 12 bases spanning the gap. Germline values: CDR1 MNHNS, CDR2 SASEGT. The CDR3 runs 13 residues. CDR3 sequence (DNA): TGTGCCAGCAGGGGAGGGGGAATCACTGAAGCTTTCTTT. It is translated as CASRGGGITEAFF.

The chain links TRBV7-7 to TRBJ2-7, with D perhaps assigned TRBD1 or TRBD2 (6 bases each). The CDR3 is 12 residues long. In germline, CDR1 is SSHAT, CDR2 FNYEAQ (reference sequence). With 4 bases removed from V and 6 bases from J, the gap between germline ends came to 10 bases. DNA of the CDR3: TGTGCCAGCAGCTCTGGAGGGGGCGAGCAGTACTTC. Residues: CASSSGGGEQYF.

This clonotype was seen a handful of times. V usage is TRBV7-2 and J usage is TRBJ1-1; D call uncertain. V lost 1 base, J lost 7 bases, and 13 bases lay in between. Germline V gives CDR1 SGHTA, CDR2 FQGNSA. CDR3 length: 14 amino acids. The CDR3 DNA is TGTGCCAGCAGCTTAGATGGGATTGACTATGAAGCTTTCTTT. Its protein is CASSLDGIDYEAFF.

The V gene is TRBV7-8, the J gene TRBJ2-7; TRBD2 matches at 7 bases. Germline V gene data show CDR1 as SGHVS and CDR2 as FQNEAQ. The CDR3 runs to 15 residues. With V trimmed by 5 bases and J by 1 base, 8 bases remained unmatched. CDR3 sequence reads: CASSHGLGISYEQYF. CDR3 DNA sequence: TGTGCCAGCAGCCACGGACTAGGGATTTCCTACGAGCAGTACTTC.

The chain uses TRBV5-1 and TRBJ2-1; no clear D. V dropped 1 base and J dropped 3 bases, with 8 bases sitting between them. Germline V gene sequence: CDR1 SGHRS, CDR2 YFSETQ. CDR3 length: 14 amino acids. This CDR3 reads CASSLLGYYNEQFF. CDR3 DNA: TGCGCCAGCAGCTTGCTGGGTTACTACAATGAGCAGTTCTTC.

This clonotype was seen a handful of times. The chain is built from TRBV5-1 and TRBJ2-1; D possibly corresponds to TRBD2 (5 bases). Per germline, CDR1 SGHRS and CDR2 YFSETQ. The CDR3 is 13 residues long. Trimming cost V 1 base and J 6 bases, with 8 bases left between them. CDR3 amino acids: CASSLRGSNEQFF. In DNA form, the CDR3 reads TGCGCCAGCAGCTTGAGAGGGAGCAATGAGCAGTTCTTC.

This clonotype was counted a few times. V is TRBV27 and J is TRBJ2-1; TRBD2 aligns across 13 bases. Germline lookup yields CDR1 MNHEY and CDR2 SMNVEV (reference sequence). The CDR3 has 18 residues. Trimming at V came to 1 base and at J to 10 bases, leaving 13 bases not matched to a gene. CDR3 loop: CASSLFGRLAGGGNEQFF. CDR3 nucleotides: TGTGCCAGCAGTTTATTCGGCCGACTAGCGGGAGGAGGGAACGAGCAGTTCTTC.

This rearrangement joins TRBV7-6 to TRBJ2-7, with TRBD1 identical over 11 bases. This CDR3 region has 12 residues. Germline trimming cut 8 bases from V and 6 bases from J; bases unmatched to any gene: 3. The germline CDR1 and CDR2 sequences are SGHVS and FNYEAQ. The CDR3 protein is CASRDRGIEQYF. CDR3 DNA sequence: TGTGCCAGCCGGGACAGGGGGATCGAGCAGTACTTC.

The rearrangement uses TRBV21-1 and TRBJ2-7; TRBD1, the table's D call, was not compared with the DNA. TRBV21-1 is flagged as a pseudogene. The CDR3 totals 17 residues. The DNA for the CDR3 is TGTGCCAGCAGCAGTCGCCACAGGGGCCGCCCTTCGTACGAGCAGTACTTC. It is translated as CASSSRHRGRPSYEQYF.

This clonotype was seen only a few times. The genes are TRBV27 and TRBJ1-2, with TRBD1 matching 7 bases. J was trimmed by 8 bases and V by 5 bases; bases with no gene match: 14. There are 15 residues in the CDR3. From germline, CDR1 is MNHEY and CDR2 SMNVEV (reference sequence). CDR3 region: CASSPDRVPIPGYTF. For the CDR3, the DNA is TGTGCCAGCAGTCCTGACAGGGTCCCCATTCCGGGCTACACCTTC.

The chain has TRBV2 and TRBJ1-2; 12 nucleotides align to TRBD1. The germline V gene has CDR1 SNHLY and CDR2 FYNNEI. This CDR3 contains 15 residues. Trimming took 4 bases from V and 5 from J; bases not matched to a gene: 5. This CDR3 reads CASSGDRGRDYGYTF. The CDR3, as DNA: TGTGCCAGCAGTGGGGACAGGGGGCGCGATTATGGCTACACCTTC.

The rearrangement links TRBV14 to TRBJ1-1, with D unresolved. Trimming left V 4 bases short and J 1 base short, with 10 bases between. Germline CDR1 SGHDN, CDR2 FVKESK. The CDR3 length is 14 residues. The CDR3 region is CASSRARGNTEAFF. The CDR3 DNA is TGTGCCAGCAGCCGCGCCAGAGGGAACACTGAAGCTTTCTTT.

CDR3 sequence reads: CSARPGRDIQYF. Here the CDR3 DNA reads TGCAGTGCTAGACCGGGGAGGGACATTCAGTACTTC. The chain combines TRBV20-1 with TRBJ2-4, with TRBD2 identical over 7 bases. This CDR3 contains 12 residues. Germline lookup yields CDR1 DFQATT and CDR2 SNEGSKA (reference sequence). J was trimmed by 8 bases and V by 2 bases; bases with no gene match: 3.

The V and J genes are TRBV3-1 and TRBJ2-7; D uncertain. CDR3 length: 15 amino acids. The germline V gene has CDR1 LGHDT and CDR2 YNNKEL (reference sequence). The germline V and J ends were trimmed by 0 bases and 2 bases, with 11 bases remaining between them. CDR3 DNA sequence: TGTGCCAGCAGCCAAGATTGGCTATCAACCTACGAGCAGTACTTC. This gives the protein CASSQDWLSTYEQYF.

This clonotype was picked up a small number of times. The V call is TRBV4-1, the J call TRBJ2-2, with D perhaps matching TRBD1 (8 bases). This CDR3 spans 15 amino acids. V gave up 3 bases and J gave up 8 bases, with 16 bases separating them. The germline gives CDR1 MGHRA, CDR2 YSYEKL. Here the CDR3 DNA reads TGCGCCAGCAGCCATCAGGACAGGGAGGGAGGGGAGCTGTTTTTT. It codes for CASSHQDREGGELFF.

The chain recombines TRBV7-8 with TRBJ1-2, with a tentative D call TRBD1 (5 bases). The ends were cut back, 5 bases at V and 3 bases at J, with 13 bases in the middle. Germline CDR1 is SGHVS and CDR2 is FQNEAQ. This CDR3 comprises 14 residues. CDR3 amino acids: CASSQPGLHYGYTF. The CDR3 DNA is TGTGCCAGCAGCCAGCCGGGACTGCACTATGGCTACACCTTC.